Listed below are T cell receptor beta chains from one sample, sequenced in a study of blood T cell repertoires in COVID-19. Profiled with immunoSEQ multiplex PCR; TCRdb holds only in-frame clones, not every one. This table holds more than 200,000 clones, over 80% found once. Sequenced material: peripheral blood. Source of these receptors: a woman between 70 and 85 years old with active or convalescent COVID-19. The CDR3 runs from the conserved cysteine through the conserved F or W. A D gene is named only where the DNA matches it firmly. Expanded clones are given a class, and other clones once, few, many or no size at all.

TRBJ2-5 14 . . TRBV29-1 TGCAGCGCCATTCGGGGTACGGCCCAAGAGACCCAGTACTTC CSAIRGTAQETQYF
TRBJ2-7 16 . . TRBV27 TGTGCCAGCAGTTTACGGCGGGATTACCACTCCTACGAGCAGTACTTC CASSLRRDYHSYEQYF
TRBJ1-5 13 . . TRBV11-2 TGTGCCAGCAGCTGGGGGGTCGAACAGCCCCAGCATTTT CASSWGVEQPQHF
TRBJ2-7 12 . . TRBV2 TGTGCCAGCAGCCTGAGTTCCTACGAGCAGTACTTC CASSLSSYEQYF
TRBJ2-1 15 . TRBD2 TRBV5-1 TGCGCCAGCAGCCCAAGACTAGCGGAGTCCGATGAGCAGTTCTTC CASSPRLAESDEQFF
TRBJ1-2 15 . . TRBV3-1/TRBV3-2 TGTGCCAGCAGCCAAACTCCCGGGGGGGGTTATGGCTACACCTTC CASSQTPGGGYGYTF
TRBJ1-5 13 . . TRBV3-1/TRBV3-2 TGTGCCAGCAGCCAAGAGGCAGGACAGCCCCAGCATTTT CASSQEAGQPQHF
TRBJ2-3 13 . . TRBV11-2 TGTGCCAGCCTCAAGAGGGGCACAGATACGCAGTATTTT CASLKRGTDTQYF
TRBJ1-4 16 . . TRBV4-1 TGCGCCAGCAGCCAAGATACGGGGGGTGGTAATGAAAAACTGTTTTTT CASSQDTGGGNEKLFF
TRBJ1-4 13 . TRBD1 TRBV29-1 TGCAGCGTTTCGACAGGGACTAATGAAAAACTGTTTTTT CSVSTGTNEKLFF
TRBJ1-2 13 . . TRBV5-1 TGCGCCAGCAGAGCGGGGGAAGGCTATGGCTACACCTTC CASRAGEGYGYTF
TRBJ2-7 13 few . TRBV5-6 TGTGCCAGCAGCAAGGACAACCCCTACGAGCAGTACTTC CASSKDNPYEQYF
TRBJ2-1 12 . . TRBV29-1 TGCAGCGATCTCCGTACTTCGCATGAGCAGTTCTTC CSDLRTSHEQFF
TRBJ1-4 15 . . TRBV5-4 TGTGCCAGCAGCTTGACGGGGGGCAAGTACGAAAAACTGTTTTTT CASSLTGGKYEKLFF
TRBJ1-1 12 . . TRBV30 TGTGCCTGGGCCCGTCGTGCGACTGAAGCTTTCTTT CAWARRATEAFF
TRBJ1-1 15 . TRBD1 TRBV6-6 TGTGCCAGCAGTTACCCCCCCCACACGGGACAGGGGGCTTTCTTT CASSYPPHTGQGAFF
TRBJ2-7 15 few TRBD2 TRBV5-6 TGTGCCAGCAGTCTAGCGGGCGGGAGGTTTGACGAGCAGTACTTC CASSLAGGRFDEQYF
TRBJ2-2 15 . . TRBV24-1 TGTGCCACCAGTGCGGCACGAGAGGGCACCGGGGAGCTGTTTTTT CATSAAREGTGELFF
TRBJ1-4 15 . TRBD1 TRBV19 TGTGCCAGTAAACCTTCACAGGGGTTCGAAGAAAAACTGTTTTTT CASKPSQGFEEKLFF
TRBJ2-2 14 once . TRBV7-3 TGTGCCAGCAGCCGAAACTCTCCCCCCGGGGAGCTGTTTTTT CASSRNSPPGELFF
TRBJ1-6 14 . . TRBV3-1/TRBV3-2 TGTGCCAGCAGCGCAATCGTTAGCTCTTCACCCCTCCACTTT CASSAIVSSSPLHF
TRBJ2-2 17 . TRBD2 TRBV5-6 TGTGCCAGCAGCTTGACGCGTAGCGGGGGGGCGACCGGGGAGCTGTTTTTT CASSLTRSGGATGELFF
TRBJ2-7 15 . TRBD2 TRBV14 TGTGCCAGCAGCCAAGGTCCGCTAGCGGCCTACGAGCAGTACTTC CASSQGPLAAYEQYF
TRBJ1-5 16 . TRBD1 TRBV19 TGTGCCAGTAGTATCTTAACAGGGGGCTCGGGTCAGCCCCAGCATTTT CASSILTGGSGQPQHF
TRBJ1-2 15 few . TRBV28 TGTGCCAGCAGTTCCTACAGGGTAAGGAACTATGGCTACACCTTC CASSSYRVRNYGYTF
TRBJ2-1 17 . TRBD2 TRBV5-1 TGCGCCAGCAGCTTGGCTCTAGGAGCGGGGGGGTACAATGAGCAGTTCTTC CASSLALGAGGYNEQFF
TRBJ1-2 14 . . TRBV18 TGTGCCAGCTCCCCGACACGAGCTAACTATGGCTACACCTTC CASSPTRANYGYTF
TRBJ2-2 14 . . TRBV5-1 TGCGCCAGCAGACGGAGGACTAACACCGGGGAGCTGTTTTTT CASRRRTNTGELFF
TRBJ1-4 16 . . TRBV30 TGTGCCTGGAGCCCCCCTCATGGCAGGGCCGATGAAAAACTGTTTTTT CAWSPPHGRADEKLFF
TRBJ2-1 16 . TRBD2 TRBV5-5 TGTGCCAGCAGCCCGAGGGGTAGCGGGCCCGTCAATGAGCAGTTCTTC CASSPRGSGPVNEQFF
TRBJ1-5 14 . . TRBV2 TGTGCCAGCAGCGGTCAGGGCCCCAATCAGCCCCAGCATTTT CASSGQGPNQPQHF
TRBJ1-1 15 . TRBD1 TRBV19 TGTGCCAGTAGTCCGGCAGGGACAGCAAACACTGAAGCTTTCTTT CASSPAGTANTEAFF